This T cell receptor (beta chain) stems from a study of control samples from healthy donors and cancer patients. This CDR3 spans 15 amino acids. Germline CDR1 and CDR2: ENHRY and SYGVKD. V lost 4 bases, J lost 4 bases, and 14 bases lay in between. In this sample, this clone turned up once. Assay: immunoSEQ multiplex PCR; the TCRdb copy retains only in-frame clones and omits some. Of tens of thousands of clones in the sample, approximately 84% were seen once. Sequenced material: PBMCs. The source is a man between 70 and 80 years old with lung cancer. This rearrangement joins TRBV10-3 to TRBJ1-3; D unclear. The CDR3 region is CAISARGSTGNTIYF. The CDR3 region has the DNA TGTGCCATCAGTGCCCGCGGGTCTACAGGAAACACCATATATTTT.